A selection of T cell receptor beta chains follows, all from one sample in a study of T cells in Graves' hyperthyroidism and ophthalmopathy. TCRdb reanalysed the multiplex PCR reads using MiXCR and keeps one entry per CDR3 protein. Of 300,000 or so distinct CDR3 sequences detected, 16% appear once; the ten largest clones hold 33%. The sequencing input was blood. All receptors derive from a man aged 30 to 45 with Graves' hyperthyroidism. Both conserved end residues are part of each CDR3. D genes are given only for firm matches. Clone size, where shown, is once, few, many, or a class for clones that have expanded.

v_gene	d_gene	len	j_gene	abundance	CDR3aa	CDR3nt
TRBV5-1	NA	13	TRBJ2-7	NA	CASSGGPSYEQYF	TGCGCCAGCAGTGGAGGGCCGTCCTACGAGCAGTACTTC
TRBV19	TRBD1	14	TRBJ2-1	once	CASSIGRDRVGQFF	TGTGCCAGTAGTATAGGTAGGGACAGGGTCGGGCAGTTCTTC
TRBV30	NA	12	TRBJ2-2	NA	CAWSALRGELFF	TGTGCCTGGAGTGCCCTCCGCGGGGAGCTGTTTTTT
TRBV5-1	NA	12	TRBJ2-5	NA	CASSSKIETQYF	TGCGCCAGCAGTTCCAAGATAGAGACCCAGTACTTC
TRBV20-1	TRBD1	13	TRBJ2-7	many	CSARGTGVNEQYF	TGCAGTGCTAGAGGGACAGGGGTGAACGAGCAGTACTTC
TRBV7-2	NA	14	TRBJ1-5	few	CASSSTGFNQPQHF	TGTGCCAGCAGCTCGACAGGTTTCAATCAGCCCCAGCATTTT
TRBV3-1	TRBD1	15	TRBJ1-1	many	CASSPSGQGTEKAFF	TGTGCCAGCAGCCCTAGCGGACAGGGGACAGAAAAAGCTTTCTTT
TRBV5-1	TRBD1	14	TRBJ2-7	many	CASSGTGSSLEQYF	TGCGCCAGCTCAGGGACAGGTTCATCTTTAGAGCAGTACTTC
TRBV6-1	TRBD1	20	TRBJ1-1	NA	CASSDGQGACERRRNTEAFF	TGTGCCAGCAGCGACGGACAGGGGGCTTGTGAACGGAGAAGGAACACTGAAGCTTTCTTT
TRBV2	NA	16	TRBJ2-1	many	CASSVLAKAPTIEQFF	TGTGCCAGCAGTGTCCTAGCGAAAGCTCCTACAATCGAGCAGTTCTTC
TRBV4-1	NA	15	TRBJ1-2	NA	CASSQLGANPYGYTF	TGCGCCAGCAGCCAACTGGGCGCCAACCCCTATGGCTACACCTTC
TRBV6-1	NA	14	TRBJ2-1	few	CASSPNRGDNEQFF	TGTGCCAGCAGTCCCAACCGTGGGGACAATGAGCAGTTCTTC
TRBV24-1	NA	15	TRBJ1-2	few	CATSAGKGVQDGYTF	TGTGCCACCAGTGCGGGCAAAGGGGTCCAGGATGGCTACACCTTC
TRBV6-1	NA	16	TRBJ2-7	many	CASSYLRVTLKGEQYF	TGTGCCAGCAGTTACCTCCGGGTCACCCTAAAGGGCGAGCAGTACTTC
TRBV11-2	NA	13	TRBJ1-5	few	CASSPVSNQPQHF	TGTGCCAGCAGCCCGGTTAGCAATCAGCCCCAGCATTTT
TRBV20-1	TRBD2	15	TRBJ2-1	many	CSADDGTSGTPEQFF	TGCAGTGCGGATGACGGGACTAGCGGAACCCCTGAGCAGTTCTTC
TRBV19	NA	15	TRBJ2-2	few	CASLGRNPHTGELFF	TGTGCCAGTTTGGGACGGAACCCCCACACCGGGGAGCTGTTTTTT
TRBV3-1	TRBD2	16	TRBJ2-7	many	CASSRGGFSLSYEQYF	TGTGCCAGCAGCCGGGGGGGTTTTTCGTTATCCTACGAGCAGTACTTC
TRBV20-1	TRBD2	15	TRBJ2-2	few	CSASYERERPGELFF	TGCAGTGCTAGCTACGAGCGGGAGAGGCCCGGGGAGCTGTTTTTT
TRBV30	NA	14	TRBJ2-1	many	CAWSPGRSYNEQFF	TGTGCCTGGAGCCCGGGCCGCTCCTACAATGAGCAGTTCTTC
TRBV2	TRBD1	15	TRBJ2-1	many	CASDPGTGAYNEQFF	TGTGCCAGCGACCCCGGGACAGGGGCCTACAATGAGCAGTTCTTC
TRBV2	NA	15	TRBJ2-1	NA	CASREDRRRFDEQFF	TGTGCCAGCAGGGAAGACAGGAGGCGGTTCGATGAGCAGTTCTTC
TRBV10-3	TRBD1	15	TRBJ2-5	few	CAIIEDRTRRETQYF	TGTGCCATCATTGAGGACAGGACCAGGAGAGAGACCCAGTACTTC
TRBV29-1	TRBD1	13	TRBJ1-4	few	CSVARGQGEKLFF	TGCAGCGTTGCCAGGGGACAGGGGGAAAAACTGTTTTTT
TRBV19	NA	13	TRBJ2-2	NA	CASSRLRAGELFF	TGTGCCAGTAGTCGACTCAGAGCCGGGGAGCTGTTTTTT
TRBV3-1	NA	13	TRBJ1-5	many	CASSRDLGQPQHF	TGTGCCAGCAGCCGGGACCTAGGGCAGCCCCAGCATTTT
TRBV24-1	NA	15	TRBJ2-5	NA	CATSDLGPIGETQYF	TGTGCCACCAGTGACCTCGGCCCTATTGGAGAGACCCAGTACTTC
TRBV7-9	NA	15	TRBJ2-6	few	CASSQRAGGANVLTF	TGTGCCAGCAGCCAGCGGGCTGGTGGGGCCAACGTCCTGACTTTC
TRBV2	TRBD1	15	TRBJ2-1	NA	CASIVGQGSYNEQFF	TGTGCCAGCATAGTCGGACAGGGGTCATACAATGAGCAGTTCTTC
TRBV7-2	NA	15	TRBJ1-5	NA	CASSLEKYGNQPQHF	TGTGCCAGCAGCTTAGAGAAGTATGGCAATCAGCCCCAGCATTTT
TRBV6-1	NA	15	TRBJ1-1	many	CASTGTFAANTEAFF	TGTGCCAGCACCGGGACTTTTGCAGCGAACACTGAAGCTTTCTTT
TRBV7-9	TRBD1	14	TRBJ1-3	few	CASTNGDRGNTIYF	TGTGCCAGCACCAATGGGGACAGGGGGAACACCATATATTTT
TRBV6-1	NA	16	TRBJ1-4	NA	CASCTLRVATNEKLFF	TGTGCCAGCTGTACCCTCCGGGTTGCAACTAATGAAAAACTGTTTTTT
TRBV9	NA	14	TRBJ1-1	many	CASSVGTPNTEAFF	TGTGCCAGCAGCGTGGGGACACCGAACACTGAAGCTTTCTTT
TRBV27	NA	16	TRBJ2-4	few	CASSAWDIEGKNIQYF	TGTGCCAGCAGTGCCTGGGATATAGAGGGCAAAAACATTCAGTACTTC
TRBV5-1	NA	17	TRBJ2-2	NA	CASSLGSVRANTGELFF	TGCGCCAGCAGCTTGGGTTCTGTAAGGGCGAACACCGGGGAGCTGTTTTTT
TRBV6-2/TRBV6-3	NA	14	TRBJ2-7	few	CASSSTLDPFEQYF	TGTGCCAGCAGTTCGACTCTCGACCCCTTCGAGCAGTACTTC
TRBV7-9	NA	14	TRBJ2-5	NA	CASHGNVGSETQYF	TGTGCCAGCCACGGGAATGTAGGGTCTGAGACCCAGTACTTC
TRBV19	NA	14	TRBJ2-1	NA	CASSNRDLYNEQFF	TGTGCCAGTAGTAACCGGGATCTTTACAATGAGCAGTTCTTC
TRBV11-2	NA	14	TRBJ1-2	NA	CASSLFGSPFGYTF	TGTGCCAGCAGCCTCTTCGGGAGTCCTTTTGGCTACACCTTC
TRBV20-1	NA	14	TRBJ2-3	NA	CSASAAQGSDTQYF	TGCAGTGCTAGCGCGGCCCAGGGGTCAGATACGCAGTATTTT
TRBV6-1	TRBD1	12	TRBJ1-2	many	CAVRQGVYGYTF	TGTGCCGTCAGGCAGGGGGTCTATGGCTACACCTTC
TRBV5-5	NA	17	TRBJ2-3	few	CASSLYITAGRADTQYF	TGTGCCAGCAGCTTGTATATCACGGCGGGACGGGCAGATACGCAGTATTTT
TRBV7-2	NA	16	TRBJ1-2	NA	CASSLSMTGPSYGYTF	TGTGCCAGCAGCTTATCTATGACAGGTCCCTCCTATGGCTACACCTTC
TRBV7-2	NA	14	TRBJ1-1	many	CASSLPIMDTEAFF	TGTGCCAGCAGCTTACCGATAATGGACACTGAAGCTTTCTTT
TRBV10-3	NA	12	TRBJ1-1	many	CAIRYGDTEAFF	TGTGCCATCAGATACGGGGACACTGAAGCTTTCTTT
TRBV28	NA	11	TRBJ2-7	few	CASSPSLEQYF	TGTGCCAGCAGCCCCTCCCTCGAGCAGTACTTC
TRBV7-3	NA	14	TRBJ1-6	few	CASSLKFPGSPLHF	TGTGCCAGCAGCTTAAAATTCCCGGGTTCACCCCTCCACTTT
TRBV6-1	NA	12	TRBJ1-1	many	CASSERRAEAFF	TGTGCCAGCAGCGAACGGAGGGCTGAAGCTTTCTTT
TRBV7-9	NA	14	TRBJ2-1	few	CAIKPGVSYNEQFF	TGTGCCATCAAACCGGGAGTATCCTACAATGAGCAGTTCTTC
TRBV27	NA	14	TRBJ2-7	NA	CASSLSRGTYEQYF	TGTGCCAGCAGTTTATCAAGAGGGACGTACGAGCAGTACTTC
TRBV12-3/TRBV12-4	TRBD1	15	TRBJ1-5	many	CASTLGQQNDQPQHF	TGTGCCAGCACCCTGGGACAGCAGAACGATCAGCCCCAGCATTTT
TRBV30	TRBD1	12	TRBJ1-4	many	CAWDRGNEKLFF	TGTGCCTGGGACAGGGGGAATGAAAAACTGTTTTTT